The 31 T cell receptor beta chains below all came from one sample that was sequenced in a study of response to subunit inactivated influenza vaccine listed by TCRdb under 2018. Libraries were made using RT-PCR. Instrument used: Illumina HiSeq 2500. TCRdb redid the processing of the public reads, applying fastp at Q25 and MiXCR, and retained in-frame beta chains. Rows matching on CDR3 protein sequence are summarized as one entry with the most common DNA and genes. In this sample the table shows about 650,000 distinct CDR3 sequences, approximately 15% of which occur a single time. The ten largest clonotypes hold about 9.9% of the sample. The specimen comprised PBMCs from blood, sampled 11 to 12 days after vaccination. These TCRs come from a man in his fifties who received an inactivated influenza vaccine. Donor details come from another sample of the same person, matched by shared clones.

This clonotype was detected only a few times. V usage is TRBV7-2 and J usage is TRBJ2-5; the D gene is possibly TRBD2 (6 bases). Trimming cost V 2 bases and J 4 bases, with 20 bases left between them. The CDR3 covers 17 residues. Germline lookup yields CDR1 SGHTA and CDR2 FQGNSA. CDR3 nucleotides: TGTGCCAGCAGCTTACATGGCGGTAGCGGCCCCGGAGAGACCCAGTACTTC. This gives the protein CASSLHGGSGPGETQYF. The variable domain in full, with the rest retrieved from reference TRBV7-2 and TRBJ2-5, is GAGVSQSPSNKVTEKGKDVELRCDPISGHTALYWYRQSLGQGLEFLIYFQGNSAPDKSGLPSDRFSAERTGGSVSTLTIQRTQQEDSAVYLCASSLHGGSGPGETQYFGPGTRLLVL.

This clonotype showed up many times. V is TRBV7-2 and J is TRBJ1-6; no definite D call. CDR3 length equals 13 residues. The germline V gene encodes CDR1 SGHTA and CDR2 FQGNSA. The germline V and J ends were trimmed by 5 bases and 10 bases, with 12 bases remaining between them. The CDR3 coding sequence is TGTGCCAGCAGCCCCGCAGAGCGATCACCCCTCCACTTT. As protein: CASSPAERSPLHF.

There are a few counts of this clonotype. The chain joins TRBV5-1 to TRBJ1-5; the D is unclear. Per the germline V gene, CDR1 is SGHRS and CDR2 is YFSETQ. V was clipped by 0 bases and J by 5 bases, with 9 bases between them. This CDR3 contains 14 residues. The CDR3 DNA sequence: TGCGCCAGCAGCTTGGATGGGTTCTATCAGCCCCAGCATTTT. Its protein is CASSLDGFYQPQHF.

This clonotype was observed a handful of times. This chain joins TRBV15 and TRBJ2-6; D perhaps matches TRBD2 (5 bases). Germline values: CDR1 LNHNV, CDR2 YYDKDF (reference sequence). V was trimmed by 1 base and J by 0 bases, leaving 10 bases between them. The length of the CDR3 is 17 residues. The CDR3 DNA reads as TGTGCCACCAGCAGAGGACCACGGGGCTCTGGGGCCAACGTCCTGACTTTC. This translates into CATSRGPRGSGANVLTF.

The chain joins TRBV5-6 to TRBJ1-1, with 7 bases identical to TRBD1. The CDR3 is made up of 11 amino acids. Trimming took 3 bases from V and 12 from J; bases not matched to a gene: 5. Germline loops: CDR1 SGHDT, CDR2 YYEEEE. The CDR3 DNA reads TGTGCCAGCAGCTGGACAGGTCAAACTTTCTTT. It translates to CASSWTGQTFF.

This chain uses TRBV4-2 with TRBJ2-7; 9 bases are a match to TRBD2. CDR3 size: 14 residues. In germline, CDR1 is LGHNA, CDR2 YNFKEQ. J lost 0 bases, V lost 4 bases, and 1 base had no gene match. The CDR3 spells CASSPSGVSYEQYF. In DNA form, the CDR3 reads TGTGCCAGCAGCCCTAGCGGGGTCTCCTACGAGCAGTACTTC.

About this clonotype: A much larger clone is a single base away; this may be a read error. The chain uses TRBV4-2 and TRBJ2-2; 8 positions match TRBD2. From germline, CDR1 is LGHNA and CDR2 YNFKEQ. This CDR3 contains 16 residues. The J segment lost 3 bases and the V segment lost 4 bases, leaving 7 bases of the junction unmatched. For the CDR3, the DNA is TGTGCCAGCAGCCCCTCGACGGGGGGGCACACCGGGGAGCTGTTTTTT. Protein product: CASSPSTGGHTGELFF.

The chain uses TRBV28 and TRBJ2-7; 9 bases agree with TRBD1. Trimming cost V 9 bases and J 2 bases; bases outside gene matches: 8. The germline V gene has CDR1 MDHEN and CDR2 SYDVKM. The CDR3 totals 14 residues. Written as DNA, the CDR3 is TGTGCCAGTTCGACAGGGGGACAAACCTACGAGCAGTACTTC. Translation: CASSTGGQTYEQYF.

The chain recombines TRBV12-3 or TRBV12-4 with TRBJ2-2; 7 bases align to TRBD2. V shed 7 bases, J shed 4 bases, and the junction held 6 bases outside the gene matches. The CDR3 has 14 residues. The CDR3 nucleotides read TGTGCCAGCACCTCAGGGAGGGTCACCGGGGAGCTGTTTTTT. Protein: CASTSGRVTGELFF.

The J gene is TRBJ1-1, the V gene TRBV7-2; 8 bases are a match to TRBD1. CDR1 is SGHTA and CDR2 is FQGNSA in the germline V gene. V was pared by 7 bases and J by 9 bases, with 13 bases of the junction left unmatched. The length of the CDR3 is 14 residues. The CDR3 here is CASNINPTGGKAFF. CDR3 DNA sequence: TGTGCCAGCAACATCAACCCTACAGGGGGTAAAGCTTTCTTT.

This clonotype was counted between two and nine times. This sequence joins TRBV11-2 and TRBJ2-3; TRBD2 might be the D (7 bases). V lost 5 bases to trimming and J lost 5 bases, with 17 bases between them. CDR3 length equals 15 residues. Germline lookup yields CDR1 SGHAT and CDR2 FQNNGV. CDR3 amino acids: CASSQGGAGLDTQYF. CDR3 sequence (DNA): TGTGCCAGCAGCCAAGGGGGGGCTGGGTTAGATACGCAGTATTTT.

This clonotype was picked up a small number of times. CDR3 in amino acids: CSVGHGRRRGGETQYF. DNA for the CDR3: TGCAGCGTTGGACATGGCAGAAGGAGGGGCGGGGAGACCCAGTACTTC. The rearrangement uses TRBV29-1 and TRBJ2-5; D is possibly TRBD2 (6 bases). The CDR3 totals 16 residues. Trimming stripped 4 bases from V and 5 bases from J, with 23 bases between. Germline V lookup: CDR1 SQVTM, CDR2 ANQGSEA.

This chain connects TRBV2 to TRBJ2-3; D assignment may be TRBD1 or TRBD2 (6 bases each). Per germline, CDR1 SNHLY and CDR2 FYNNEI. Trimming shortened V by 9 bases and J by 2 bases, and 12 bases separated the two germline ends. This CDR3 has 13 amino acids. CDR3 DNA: TGTGCCAGGAAGGGGGACTCCACAGATACGCAGTATTTT. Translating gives CARKGDSTDTQYF.

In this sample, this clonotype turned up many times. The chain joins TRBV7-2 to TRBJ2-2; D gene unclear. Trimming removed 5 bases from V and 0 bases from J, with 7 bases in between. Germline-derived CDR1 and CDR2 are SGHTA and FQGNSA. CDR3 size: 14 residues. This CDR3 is CASSLTTNTGELFF. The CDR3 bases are TGTGCCAGCAGCCTAACTACGAACACCGGGGAGCTGTTTTTT.

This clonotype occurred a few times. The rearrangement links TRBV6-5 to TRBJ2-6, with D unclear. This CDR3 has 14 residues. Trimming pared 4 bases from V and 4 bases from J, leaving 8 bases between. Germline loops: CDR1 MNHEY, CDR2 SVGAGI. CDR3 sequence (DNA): TGTGCCAGCAGTTTAGTGGGGGGGGCCAACGTCCTGACTTTC. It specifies CASSLVGGANVLTF.

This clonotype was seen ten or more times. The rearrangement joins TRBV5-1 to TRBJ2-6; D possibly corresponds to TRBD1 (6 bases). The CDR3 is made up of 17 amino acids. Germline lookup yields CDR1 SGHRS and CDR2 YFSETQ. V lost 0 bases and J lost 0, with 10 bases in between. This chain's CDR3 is CASSLAGATSGANVLTF. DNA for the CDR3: TGCGCCAGCAGCTTGGCAGGGGCTACCTCTGGGGCCAACGTCCTGACTTTC.

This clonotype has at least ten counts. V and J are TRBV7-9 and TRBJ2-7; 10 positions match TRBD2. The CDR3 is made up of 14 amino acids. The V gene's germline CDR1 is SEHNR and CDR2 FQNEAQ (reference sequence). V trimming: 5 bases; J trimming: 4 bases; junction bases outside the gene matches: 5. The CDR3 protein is CASSLGTSAYEQYF. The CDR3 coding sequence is TGTGCCAGCAGCCTAGGGACTAGCGCTTACGAGCAGTACTTC.

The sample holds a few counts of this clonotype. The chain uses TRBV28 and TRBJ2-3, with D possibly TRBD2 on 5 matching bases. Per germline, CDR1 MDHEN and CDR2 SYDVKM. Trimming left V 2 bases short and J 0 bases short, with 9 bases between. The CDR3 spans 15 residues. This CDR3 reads CASSLAGMSTDTQYF. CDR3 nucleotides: TGTGCCAGCAGTTTAGCGGGTATGAGCACAGATACGCAGTATTTT.

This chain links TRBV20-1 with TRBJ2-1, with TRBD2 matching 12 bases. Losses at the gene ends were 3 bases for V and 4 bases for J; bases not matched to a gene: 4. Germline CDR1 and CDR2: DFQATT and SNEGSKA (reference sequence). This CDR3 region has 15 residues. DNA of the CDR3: TGCAGTGCTAGGACTAGCGGGAGAAGTTACAATGAGCAGTTCTTC. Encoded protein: CSARTSGRSYNEQFF.

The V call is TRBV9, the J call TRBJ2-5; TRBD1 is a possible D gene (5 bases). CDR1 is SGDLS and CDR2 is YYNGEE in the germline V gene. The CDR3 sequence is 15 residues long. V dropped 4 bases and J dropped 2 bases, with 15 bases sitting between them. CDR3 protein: CASSSEWTLQETQYF. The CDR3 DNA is TGTGCCAGCAGCTCAGAATGGACACTTCAAGAGACCCAGTACTTC. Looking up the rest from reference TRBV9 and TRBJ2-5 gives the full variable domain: DSGVTQTPKHLITATGQRVTLRCSPRSGDLSVYWYQQSLDQGLQFLIQYYNGEERAKGNILERFSAQQFPDLHSELNLSSLELGDSALYFCASSSEWTLQETQYFGPGTRLLVL.

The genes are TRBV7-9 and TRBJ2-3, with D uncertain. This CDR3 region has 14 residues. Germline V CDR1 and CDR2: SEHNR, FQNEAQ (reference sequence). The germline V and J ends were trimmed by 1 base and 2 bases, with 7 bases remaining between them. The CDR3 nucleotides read TGTGCCAGCAGCTTAGAGGTGACCACAGATACGCAGTATTTT. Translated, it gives CASSLEVTTDTQYF.

The chain's CDR3 is CASAGTLQLAGQETQYF. The CDR3, as DNA: TGCGCCAGCGCTGGAACCCTACAACTAGCGGGGCAAGAGACCCAGTACTTC. The chain employs TRBV10-2 and TRBJ2-5, with 10 positions matching TRBD2. The CDR3 has 17 residues. The junction had 14 bases not matched to a gene; V was cut back by 8 bases and J by 2 bases. Germline V lookup: CDR1 WSHSY, CDR2 SAAADI.

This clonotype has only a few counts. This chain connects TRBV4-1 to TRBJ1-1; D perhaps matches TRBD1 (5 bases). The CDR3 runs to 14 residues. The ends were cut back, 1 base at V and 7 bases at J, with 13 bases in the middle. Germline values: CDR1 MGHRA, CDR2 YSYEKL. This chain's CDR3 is CASSQALGVVEAFF. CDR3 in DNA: TGCGCCAGCAGCCAAGCGCTAGGGGTGGTTGAAGCTTTCTTT.

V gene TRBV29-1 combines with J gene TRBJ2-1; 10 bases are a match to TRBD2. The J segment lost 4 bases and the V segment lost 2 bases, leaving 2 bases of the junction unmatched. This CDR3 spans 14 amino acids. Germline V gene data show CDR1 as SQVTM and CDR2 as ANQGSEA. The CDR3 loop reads CSVELAGVYNEQFF. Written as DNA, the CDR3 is TGCAGCGTTGAACTAGCGGGAGTTTACAATGAGCAGTTCTTC.

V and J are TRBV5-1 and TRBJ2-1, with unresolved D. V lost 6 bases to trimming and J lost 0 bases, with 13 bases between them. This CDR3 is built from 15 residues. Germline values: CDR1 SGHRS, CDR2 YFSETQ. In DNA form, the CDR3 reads TGCGCCAGCAACCAGATAGGAAGCTCCTACAATGAGCAGTTCTTC. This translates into CASNQIGSSYNEQFF.

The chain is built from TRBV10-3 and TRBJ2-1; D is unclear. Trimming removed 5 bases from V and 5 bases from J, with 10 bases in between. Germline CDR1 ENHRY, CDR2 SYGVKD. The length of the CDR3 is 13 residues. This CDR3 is CAISWSENNEQFF. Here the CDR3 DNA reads TGTGCCATCAGTTGGTCAGAGAACAATGAGCAGTTCTTC.

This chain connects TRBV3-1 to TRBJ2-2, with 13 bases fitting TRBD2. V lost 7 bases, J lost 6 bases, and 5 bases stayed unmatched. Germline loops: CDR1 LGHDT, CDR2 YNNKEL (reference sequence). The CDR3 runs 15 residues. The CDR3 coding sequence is TGTGCCAGCAAAGGAACTAGCGGGGGGGCCGGGGAGCTGTTTTTT. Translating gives CASKGTSGGAGELFF.

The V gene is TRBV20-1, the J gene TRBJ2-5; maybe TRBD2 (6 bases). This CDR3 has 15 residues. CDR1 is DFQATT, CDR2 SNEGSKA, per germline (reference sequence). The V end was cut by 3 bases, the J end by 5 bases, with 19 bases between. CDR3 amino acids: CSARPGRGGGETQYF. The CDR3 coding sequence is TGCAGTGCTAGGCCAGGACGGGGAGGCGGGGAGACCCAGTACTTC.

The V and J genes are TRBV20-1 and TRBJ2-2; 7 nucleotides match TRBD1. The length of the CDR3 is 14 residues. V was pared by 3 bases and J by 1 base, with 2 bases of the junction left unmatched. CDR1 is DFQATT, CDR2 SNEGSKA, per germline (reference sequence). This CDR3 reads CSARRQGNTGELFF. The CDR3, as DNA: TGCAGTGCTAGGAGACAGGGGAACACCGGGGAGCTGTTTTTT.

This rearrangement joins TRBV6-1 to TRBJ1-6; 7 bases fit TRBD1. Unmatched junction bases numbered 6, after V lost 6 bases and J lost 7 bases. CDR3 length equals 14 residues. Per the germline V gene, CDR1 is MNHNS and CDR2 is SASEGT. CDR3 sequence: CASRRQGMNSPLHF. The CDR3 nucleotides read TGTGCCAGCAGAAGACAGGGAATGAATTCACCCCTCCACTTT.

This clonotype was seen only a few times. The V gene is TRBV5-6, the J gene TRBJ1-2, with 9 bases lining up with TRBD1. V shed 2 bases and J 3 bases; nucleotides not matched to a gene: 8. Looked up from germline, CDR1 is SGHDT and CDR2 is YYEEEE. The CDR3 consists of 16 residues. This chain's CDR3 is CASSLPGQGIDYGYTF. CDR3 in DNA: TGTGCCAGCAGCTTACCGGGACAGGGTATCGACTATGGCTACACCTTC.